The 28 T cell receptor beta chains below were found in one sample sequenced in a study of blood T cell repertoires in COVID-19. The data were produced by immunoSEQ multiplex PCR, yet TCRdb's version contains in-frame clones alone and is incomplete. The sample shows some 240,000 clones, 80% to 95% of them seen only once. The material sequenced was peripheral blood. The receptor set was obtained from a man aged 60-69 years with COVID-19, enrolled during active disease.

J is TRBJ1-3 and V is TRBV10-3; weak D call: TRBD1 (5 bases). CDR1 ENHRY and CDR2 SYGVKD come from the germline V gene. V was cut by 8 bases and J by 2 bases, with 10 bases left in between. CDR3 length: 13 amino acids. The CDR3 coding sequence is TGTGCCATCGGTGGCAGGGCTGGAAACACCATATATTTT. It encodes CAIGGRAGNTIYF.

The CDR3, as DNA: TGTGCCAGCAGTTCTACAGGGGCGCCACGACCCCTCCACTTT. This encodes CASSSTGAPRPLHF. The rearrangement joins TRBV6-5 to TRBJ1-6; TRBD1 matches 7 bases. The CDR3 spans 14 residues. V gave up 4 bases and J gave up 12 bases; unmatched junction bases: 9. Germline CDR1 MNHEY, CDR2 SVGAGI.

This chain connects TRBV4-3 to TRBJ2-1; possible D gene TRBD1, 6 bases. The CDR3 length is 13 residues. CDR1 is LGHNA, CDR2 YSLEER, per germline. V gave up 2 bases and J gave up 6 bases, with 8 bases separating them. CDR3 loop: CASSQLQGNEQFF. CDR3 in DNA: TGCGCCAGCAGCCAATTACAGGGCAATGAGCAGTTCTTC.

The chain links TRBV21-1 to TRBJ1-2; the DNA was not used to check the table's D call, TRBD1. TRBV21-1 is an annotated pseudogene. The CDR3 loop spans 14 amino acids. The CDR3 loop is CASIETWAIWGYTF. CDR3 in DNA: TGTGCCAGCATCGAGACATGGGCAATTTGGGGCTACACCTTC.

This chain joins TRBV2 and TRBJ1-3; D gene uncertain. The CDR3 consists of 13 residues. V was pared by 6 bases and J by 4 bases, with 10 bases between. CDR1 is SNHLY and CDR2 is FYNNEI in the germline V gene. CDR3 residues: CASRALPGNTIYF. CDR3 coding DNA: TGTGCCAGCAGGGCCCTCCCGGGAAACACCATATATTTT.

The chain joins TRBV18 to TRBJ1-5; perhaps TRBD1 as D (6 bases). V gave up 4 bases and J gave up 3 bases, with 13 bases separating them. The CDR3 covers 15 residues. In germline, CDR1 is KGHSH, CDR2 LQKENI. CDR3 loop: CASSRRQELNQPQHF. The CDR3 DNA reads as TGTGCCAGCTCACGCCGACAGGAACTCAATCAGCCCCAGCATTTT.

This chain joins TRBV2 and TRBJ2-7; TRBD1 might be the D (5 bases). V lost 7 bases and J lost 6, with 16 bases in between. The V gene's germline CDR1 is SNHLY and CDR2 FYNNEI. There are 13 residues in the CDR3. The CDR3 nucleotides are TGTGCCAGCAAGGGGCAGGGCGCATCCGAGCAGTACTTC. Its translation: CASKGQGASEQYF.

In its sample, this clone was seen once. This rearrangement joins TRBV5-4 to TRBJ2-1; 14 positions agree with TRBD2. With V trimmed by 4 bases and J by 0 bases, 3 bases remained unmatched. CDR3 length: 17 amino acids. Looked up from germline, CDR1 is SGHNT and CDR2 is YYREEE (reference sequence). The CDR3 region has the DNA TGTGCCAGCAGCAAAGGGACTAGCGGGAGCTCCTACAATGAGCAGTTCTTC. Protein: CASSKGTSGSSYNEQFF.

This chain uses TRBV30 with TRBJ2-2; a possible D gene is TRBD2 (6 bases). This CDR3 contains 16 residues. Looked up from germline, CDR1 is GTSNPN and CDR2 is SVGIG (reference sequence). The ends were cut back, 4 bases at V and 1 base at J, with 16 bases in the middle. The CDR3 protein is CAWILGGALNTGELFF. The CDR3, as DNA: TGTGCCTGGATTTTGGGGGGAGCGTTGAACACCGGGGAGCTGTTTTTT.

This clone was recorded only once. The chain recombines TRBV2 with TRBJ1-2, with D possibly being TRBD1 (6 bases). Germline assignment: CDR1 SNHLY and CDR2 FYNNEI. Between the trimmed V and J ends, which lost 2 bases and 0 bases, there was a span of 13 bases. The CDR3 contains 16 residues. CDR3 DNA: TGTGCCAGCAGTGAACCCCACAGGGTTCCTAACTATGGCTACACCTTC. Translation: CASSEPHRVPNYGYTF.

This clone was detected only a few times. The rearrangement joins TRBV5-1 to TRBJ1-1, with D maybe TRBD1 (5 bases). This CDR3 has 14 residues. Trimming took 3 bases from V and 1 from J, leaving 10 bases between them. CDR1 SGHRS and CDR2 YFSETQ come from the germline V gene. This chain's CDR3 is CASSSQGGNTEAFF. The CDR3 region has the DNA TGCGCCAGCAGCTCTCAGGGAGGGAACACTGAAGCTTTCTTT.

The chain has TRBV7-9 and TRBJ2-2; D is unclear. CDR3 size: 13 residues. The V gene lost 5 bases and the J gene lost 1 base, with 5 bases spanning the gap. Germline lookup yields CDR1 SEHNR and CDR2 FQNEAQ (reference sequence). CDR3 sequence: CASSPRNTGELFF. CDR3 sequence (DNA): TGTGCCAGCAGCCCCAGGAACACCGGGGAGCTGTTTTTT.

The V call is TRBV7-9, the J call TRBJ2-3, with 8 bases identical to TRBD1. Germline CDR1 reads SEHNR; CDR2 reads FQNEAQ (reference sequence). The CDR3 is 13 residues long. The CDR3 loop reads CAARTGSTDTQYF. The CDR3 region has the DNA TGTGCAGCACGGACAGGGTCAACAGATACGCAGTATTTT.

The chain recombines TRBV30 with TRBJ1-6, with TRBD1 matching over 8 bases. The CDR3 has 15 residues. Germline V gene lookup returns CDR1 GTSNPN and CDR2 SVGIG (reference sequence). Trimming at V came to 4 bases and at J to 9 bases, leaving 11 bases not matched to a gene. This CDR3 is CAWTLTRGLSSPLHF. The CDR3 DNA reads as TGTGCCTGGACCTTAACCAGGGGGCTAAGTTCACCCCTCCACTTT.

The J gene is TRBJ1-5, the V gene TRBV6-1; no reliable D call. This CDR3 region has 17 residues. V lost 0 bases, J lost 0 bases, and 12 bases lay in between. The germline V gene encodes CDR1 MNHNS and CDR2 SASEGT. The CDR3 protein is CASSEAREGYSNQPQHF. Written as DNA, the CDR3 is TGTGCCAGCAGTGAAGCGCGGGAGGGCTATAGCAATCAGCCCCAGCATTTT.

The CDR3 coding sequence is TGCGCCAGCAGTGAAACAGGGGAAGGCAATCAGCCCCAGCATTTT. Its protein is CASSETGEGNQPQHF. The chain links TRBV10-1 to TRBJ1-5, with 7 bases that match TRBD1. CDR3 length: 15 residues. CDR1 and CDR2 from the germline V gene are WNHNN and SYGVQD (reference sequence). The J segment lost 2 bases and the V segment lost 3 bases, leaving 4 bases of the junction unmatched.

The rearrangement joins TRBV6-5 to TRBJ2-1, with TRBD1 as a possible D gene (6 bases). CDR3 size: 15 residues. CDR1 MNHEY and CDR2 SVGAGI come from the germline V gene. Between the trimmed V and J ends, which lost 8 bases and 4 bases, there was a span of 18 bases. The CDR3 DNA sequence: TGTGCCAGCCAGGGGCCTAGAGGGGTTTACAATGAGCAGTTCTTC. Translated, it gives CASQGPRGVYNEQFF.

V gene TRBV4-2 combines with J gene TRBJ2-7, with unresolved D. The CDR3 loop spans 14 amino acids. V shed 4 bases and J shed 5 bases, with 15 bases lying between them. Germline V gives CDR1 LGHNA, CDR2 YNFKEQ. CDR3: CASSPMEILNEQYF. As DNA, the CDR3 is TGTGCCAGCAGCCCGATGGAGATCTTAAACGAGCAGTACTTC.

The chain carries TRBV5-1 and TRBJ2-2, with 9 bases aligning to TRBD1. Unmatched junction bases numbered 9, after V lost 6 bases and J lost 6 bases. The CDR3 length is 15 residues. Per the germline V gene, CDR1 is SGHRS and CDR2 is YFSETQ. The CDR3 region is CASNIKGQGAGELFF. In DNA form, the CDR3 reads TGCGCCAGCAACATTAAGGGACAGGGTGCCGGGGAGCTGTTTTTT.

The J gene is TRBJ1-2, the V gene TRBV10-3, with D perhaps TRBD1 (5 bases). The V end was cut by 4 bases, the J end by 0 bases, with 18 bases between. The CDR3 consists of 17 residues. From germline, CDR1 is ENHRY and CDR2 SYGVKD. CDR3: CAISVGQGYSTNYGYTF. The CDR3, as DNA: TGTGCCATCAGTGTAGGGCAGGGATACTCGACTAACTATGGCTACACCTTC.

The CDR3: CASSPGTGRGPNYGYTF. CDR3 DNA: TGTGCCAGCAGCCCCGGGACAGGACGAGGGCCTAACTATGGCTACACCTTC. J is TRBJ1-2 and V is TRBV2, with 8 positions matching TRBD1. The CDR3 has 17 amino acids. Germline V gives CDR1 SNHLY, CDR2 FYNNEI. After removal of 6 bases from V and 0 bases from J, the junction contained 12 bases not matched to a gene. The whole variable domain, filled in from reference TRBV2 and TRBJ1-2, reads EPEVTQTPSHQVTQMGQEVILRCVPISNHLYFYWYRQILGQKVEFLVSFYNNEISEKSEIFDDQFSVERPDGSNFTLKIRSTKLEDSAMYFCASSPGTGRGPNYGYTFGSGTRLTVV.

This clone was recorded once. V is TRBV6-6 and J is TRBJ2-5, with 7 positions matching TRBD1. Losses at the gene ends were 2 bases for V and 6 bases for J; bases not matched to a gene: 6. This CDR3 is built from 14 residues. CDR1 and CDR2 from the germline V gene are MNHNY and SVGAGI (reference sequence). The CDR3 coding sequence is TGTGCCAGCAGTTACGGGGACAGCCGAAAGACCCAGTACTTC. It codes for CASSYGDSRKTQYF.

With respect to this clone: Distinct nucleotide sequences in the sample also encode this CDR3. The V and J genes are TRBV11-2 and TRBJ2-2, with 8 bases lining up with TRBD2. This CDR3 region has 16 residues. V shed 1 base and J 0 bases; nucleotides not matched to a gene: 1. The germline V gene has CDR1 SGHAT and CDR2 FQNNGV. CDR3 amino acids: CASSLAGGTNTGELFF. The CDR3 DNA reads as TGTGCCAGCAGCTTAGCGGGGGGGACGAACACCGGGGAGCTGTTTTTT.

The chain recombines TRBV4-2 with TRBJ1-6; weak D call: TRBD1 (6 bases). The CDR3 runs 17 residues. V gave up 0 bases and J gave up 4 bases, with 13 bases separating them. Per the germline V gene, CDR1 is LGHNA and CDR2 is YNFKEQ. CDR3 protein: CASSQEGIQGYNSPLHF. CDR3 nucleotides: TGTGCCAGCAGCCAAGAGGGTATACAGGGTTATAATTCACCCCTCCACTTT.

The chain couples TRBV7-2 to TRBJ1-1; 8 bases are shared with TRBD1. With 5 bases clipped from V and 11 bases from J, the junction kept 19 bases outside the gene matches. The V gene's germline CDR1 is SGHTA and CDR2 FQGNSA. The CDR3 is made up of 16 amino acids. CDR3 bases: TGTGCCAGCAGCCCCTGGGGAAGCCAGGGGGCTTGGCAGGCTTTCTTT. This gives the protein CASSPWGSQGAWQAFF.

The chain is built from TRBV5-1 and TRBJ2-3; D is perhaps TRBD2 (6 bases). The germline gives CDR1 SGHRS, CDR2 YFSETQ. This CDR3 has 14 residues. Trimming stripped 2 bases from V and 0 bases from J, with 7 bases between. CDR3 nucleotides: TGCGCCAGCAGCTTCGGGGGTAGCACAGATACGCAGTATTTT. Its protein is CASSFGGSTDTQYF.

This chain uses TRBV9 with TRBJ2-2, with D possibly TRBD2 on 5 matching bases. Germline values: CDR1 SGDLS, CDR2 YYNGEE. Trimming stripped 1 base from V and 2 bases from J, with 6 bases between. This CDR3 spans 14 amino acids. The CDR3 bases are TGTGCCAGCAGCGTACGGGATAACACCGGGGAGCTGTTTTTT. Protein: CASSVRDNTGELFF.

This sequence joins TRBV28 and TRBJ2-1; 12 positions match TRBD2. Germline V gene lookup returns CDR1 MDHEN and CDR2 SYDVKM. The CDR3 consists of 15 residues. V dropped 5 bases and J dropped 6; count of bases not matched to a gene: 5. CDR3 loop: CASSQTSGRINEQFF. The CDR3, as DNA: TGTGCCAGCAGTCAAACTAGCGGGAGGATCAATGAGCAGTTCTTC.